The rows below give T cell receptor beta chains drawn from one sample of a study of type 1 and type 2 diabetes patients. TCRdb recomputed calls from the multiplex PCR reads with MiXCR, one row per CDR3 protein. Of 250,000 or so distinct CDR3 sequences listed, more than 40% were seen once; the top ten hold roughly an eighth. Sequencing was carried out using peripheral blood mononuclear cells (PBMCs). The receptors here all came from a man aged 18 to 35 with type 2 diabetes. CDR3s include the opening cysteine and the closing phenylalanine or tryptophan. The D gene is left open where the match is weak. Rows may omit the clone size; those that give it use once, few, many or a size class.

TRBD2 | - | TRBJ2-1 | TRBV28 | TGTGCCAGCACTCAAAGCGGGGGGGTTAACAATGAGCAGTTCTTC | CASTQSGGVNNEQFF
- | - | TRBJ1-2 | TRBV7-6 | TGTGCCAGCAGCTTGACAGGTTCTAACTATGGCTACACCTTC | CASSLTGSNYGYTF
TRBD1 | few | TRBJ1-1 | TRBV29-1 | TGCAGCGTTGAGGGGGACAGTTACACTGAAGCTTTCTTT | CSVEGDSYTEAFF
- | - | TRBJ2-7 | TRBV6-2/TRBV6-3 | TGTGCCAGCAGTTACGGGCAGGACGAGACCTACGAGCAGTACTTC | CASSYGQDETYEQYF
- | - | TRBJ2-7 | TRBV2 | TGTGCCATCCGCCGGGACTGGGACTACGAGCAGTACTTC | CAIRRDWDYEQYF
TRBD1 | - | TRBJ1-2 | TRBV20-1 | TGCAGTGCTCGTGGACAGGGGGCAGATGGCTACACCTTC | CSARGQGADGYTF
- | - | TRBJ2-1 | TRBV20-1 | TGCAGTGCTAGAGATGACTCTGTGCCTGAGCAGTTCTTC | CSARDDSVPEQFF
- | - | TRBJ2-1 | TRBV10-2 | TGCGCCAGCAGTGTATACGCTTTCGAGCAGTTCTTC | CASSVYAFEQFF
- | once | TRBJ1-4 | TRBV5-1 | TGCGCCAGCAAGGAGGGGCTGGCAACTAATGAAAAACTGTTTTTT | CASKEGLATNEKLFF
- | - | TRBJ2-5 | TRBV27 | TGTGCCAGCAGTAAGAGTACAGTGTTCCTCCAAGAGACCCAGTACTTC | CASSKSTVFLQETQYF
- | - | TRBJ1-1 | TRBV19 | TGTGCCAGTAGTTCTGTACAGATCTATGAAGCTTTCTTT | CASSSVQIYEAFF
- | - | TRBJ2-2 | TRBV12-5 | TGTGCTAGTGGTTCTGGGACGCCGACCGGGGAGCTGTTTTTT | CASGSGTPTGELFF
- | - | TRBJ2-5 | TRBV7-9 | TGTGCCAGCAGCAACCCCCTGGAACCACAAGAGACCCAGTACTTC | CASSNPLEPQETQYF
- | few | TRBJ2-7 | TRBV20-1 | TGCAGTGCTAGTCGGACAGGAGGGGCTAGCTACGAGCAGTACTTC | CSASRTGGASYEQYF
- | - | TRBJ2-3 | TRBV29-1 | TGCAGCGTTGTCTCGCGGGGCACAGATACGCAGTATTTT | CSVVSRGTDTQYF
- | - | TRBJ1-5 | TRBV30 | TGTGCCTGGAACTCATTTGGAGATCAGCCCCAGCATTTT | CAWNSFGDQPQHF
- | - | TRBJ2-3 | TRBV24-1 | TGTGCCACCAGTGATACGGGAACGGTGACAGATACGCAGTATTTT | CATSDTGTVTDTQYF
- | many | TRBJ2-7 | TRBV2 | TGTGCCAGCAGTGACTCCTCCTCCTACGAGCAGTACTTC | CASSDSSSYEQYF
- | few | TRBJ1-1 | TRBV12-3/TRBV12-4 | TGTGCCAGCAGTTTTGTGGGGAACACTGAAGCTTTCTTT | CASSFVGNTEAFF
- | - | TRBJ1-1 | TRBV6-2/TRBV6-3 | TGTGCCATCAGTAAGACTGCCAGGGAGAGGAACACTGAAGCTTTCTTT | CAISKTARERNTEAFF
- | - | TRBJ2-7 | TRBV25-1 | TGTGCCAGCAGTGAATGGGGCAGCAGCCCCTACGAGCAGTACTTC | CASSEWGSSPYEQYF
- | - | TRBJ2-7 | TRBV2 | TGTGCCAGCAGTACAGGGAAGATCGCGTACGAGCAGTACTTC | CASSTGKIAYEQYF
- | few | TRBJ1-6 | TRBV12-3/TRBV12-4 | TGTGCCAGCAGCCCCTTTTCGGGGGGTTCTTATAATTCACCCCTCCACTTT | CASSPFSGGSYNSPLHF
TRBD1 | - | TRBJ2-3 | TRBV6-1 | TGTGCCATCAGTGTCGGACAGGGTGGCACAGATACGCAGTATTTT | CAISVGQGGTDTQYF
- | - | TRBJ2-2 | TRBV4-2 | TGTGCCAGCACCATCACCGGGGAGCTGTTTTTT | CASTITGELFF
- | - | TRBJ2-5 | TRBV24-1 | TGTGCCACCAGTCCCGATTTGGCCAATGAGCAGTACTTC | CATSPDLANEQYF
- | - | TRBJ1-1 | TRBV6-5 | TGTGCCAGCAGTTACAGGCGGGAGGGGCGCACTGAAGCTTTCTTT | CASSYRREGRTEAFF
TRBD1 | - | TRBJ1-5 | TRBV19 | TGTGCCAGTAGTATAAGGACAGGGAATCAGCCCCAGCATTTC | CASSIRTGNQPQHF
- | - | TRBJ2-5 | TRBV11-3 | TGTGCCAGCAGCTTGGGGTTTGGAGGGGCGGGAGAGACCCAGTACTTC | CASSLGFGGAGETQYF
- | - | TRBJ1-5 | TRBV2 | TGTGCCAGCAGTGTCAGACCCAATCAGCCCCAGCATTTT | CASSVRPNQPQHF